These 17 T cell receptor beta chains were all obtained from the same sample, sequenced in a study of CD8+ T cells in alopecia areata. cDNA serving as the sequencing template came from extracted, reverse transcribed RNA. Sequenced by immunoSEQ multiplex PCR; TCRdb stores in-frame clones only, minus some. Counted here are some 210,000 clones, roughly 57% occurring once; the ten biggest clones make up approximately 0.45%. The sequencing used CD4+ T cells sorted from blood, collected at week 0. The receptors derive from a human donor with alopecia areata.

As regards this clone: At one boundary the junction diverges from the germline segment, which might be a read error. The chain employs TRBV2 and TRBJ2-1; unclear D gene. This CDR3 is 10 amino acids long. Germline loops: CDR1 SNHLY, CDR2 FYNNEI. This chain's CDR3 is CASSEALWLF. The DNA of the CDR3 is TGTGCCAGCAGTGAAGCTCTTTGGCTCTTC.

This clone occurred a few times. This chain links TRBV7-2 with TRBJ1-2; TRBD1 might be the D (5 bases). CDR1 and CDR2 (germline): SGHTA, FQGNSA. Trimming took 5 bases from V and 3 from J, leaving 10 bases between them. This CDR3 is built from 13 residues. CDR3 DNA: TGTGCCAGCAGCGGGGGACTGTACTATGGCTACACCTTC. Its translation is CASSGGLYYGYTF.

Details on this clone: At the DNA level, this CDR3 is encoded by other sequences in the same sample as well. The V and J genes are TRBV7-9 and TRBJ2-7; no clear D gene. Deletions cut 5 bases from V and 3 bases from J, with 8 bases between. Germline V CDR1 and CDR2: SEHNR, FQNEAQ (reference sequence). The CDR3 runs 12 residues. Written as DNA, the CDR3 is TGTGCCAGCAGCCGAGGTGTCTACGAGCAGTACTTC. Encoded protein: CASSRGVYEQYF. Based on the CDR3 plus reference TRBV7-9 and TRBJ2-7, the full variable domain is DTGVSQNPRHKITKRGQNVTFRCDPISEHNRLYWYRQTLGQGPEFLTYFQNEAQLEKSRLLSDRFSAERPKGSFSTLEIQRTEQGDSAMYLCASSRGVYEQYFGPGTRLTVT.

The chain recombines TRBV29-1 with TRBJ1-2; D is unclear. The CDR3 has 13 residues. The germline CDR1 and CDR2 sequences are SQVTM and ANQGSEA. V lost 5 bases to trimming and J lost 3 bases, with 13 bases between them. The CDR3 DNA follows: TGCAGCGTTCAATGGTGGGAGCACTATGGCTACACCTTC. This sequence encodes CSVQWWEHYGYTF.

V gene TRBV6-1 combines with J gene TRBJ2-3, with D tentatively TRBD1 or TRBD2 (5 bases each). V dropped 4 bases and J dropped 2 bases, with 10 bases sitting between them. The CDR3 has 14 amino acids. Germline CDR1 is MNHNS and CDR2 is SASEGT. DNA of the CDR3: TGTGCCAGCAGTGCGGGGCCACTCACAGATACGCAGTATTTT. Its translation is CASSAGPLTDTQYF.

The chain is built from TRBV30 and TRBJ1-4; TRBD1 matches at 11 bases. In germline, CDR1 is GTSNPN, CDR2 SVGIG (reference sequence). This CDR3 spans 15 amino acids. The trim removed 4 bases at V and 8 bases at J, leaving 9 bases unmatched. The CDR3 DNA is TGTGCCTGGAACCTCAGGGACAGGGGGAAAGAAAAACTGTTTTTT. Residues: CAWNLRDRGKEKLFF.

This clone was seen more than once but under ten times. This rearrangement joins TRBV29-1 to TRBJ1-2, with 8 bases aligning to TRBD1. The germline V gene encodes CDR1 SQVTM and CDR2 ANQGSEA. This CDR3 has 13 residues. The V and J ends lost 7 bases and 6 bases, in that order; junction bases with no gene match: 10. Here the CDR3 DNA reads TGCAGCGCAGTCGGACAGGGTTTGAATGGCTACACCTTC. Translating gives CSAVGQGLNGYTF.

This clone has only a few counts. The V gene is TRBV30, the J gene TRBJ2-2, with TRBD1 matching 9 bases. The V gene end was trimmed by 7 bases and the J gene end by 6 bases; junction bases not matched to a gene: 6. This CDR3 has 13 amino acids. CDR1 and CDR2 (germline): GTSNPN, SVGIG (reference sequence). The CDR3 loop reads CAFAGTGPGELFF. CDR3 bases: TGTGCCTTCGCCGGGACAGGGCCCGGGGAGCTGTTTTTT.

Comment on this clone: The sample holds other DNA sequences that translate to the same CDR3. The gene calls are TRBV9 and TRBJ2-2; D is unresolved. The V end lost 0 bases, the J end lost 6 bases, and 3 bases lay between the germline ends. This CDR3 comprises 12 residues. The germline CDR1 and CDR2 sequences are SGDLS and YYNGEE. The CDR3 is CASSVGPGELFF. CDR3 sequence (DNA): TGTGCCAGCAGCGTAGGCCCCGGGGAGCTGTTTTTT.

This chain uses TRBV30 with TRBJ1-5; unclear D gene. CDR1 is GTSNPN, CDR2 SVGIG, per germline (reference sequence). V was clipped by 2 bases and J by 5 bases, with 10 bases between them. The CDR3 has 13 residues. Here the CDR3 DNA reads TGTGCCTGGAGTTCAAGTCGGGATCAGCCCCAGCATTTT. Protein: CAWSSSRDQPQHF.

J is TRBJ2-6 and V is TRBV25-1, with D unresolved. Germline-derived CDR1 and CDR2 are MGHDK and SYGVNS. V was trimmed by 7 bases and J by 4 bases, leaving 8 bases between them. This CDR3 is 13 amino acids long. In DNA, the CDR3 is TGTGCCAGCACGGTTACCGGGGCCAACGTCCTGACTTTC. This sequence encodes CASTVTGANVLTF.

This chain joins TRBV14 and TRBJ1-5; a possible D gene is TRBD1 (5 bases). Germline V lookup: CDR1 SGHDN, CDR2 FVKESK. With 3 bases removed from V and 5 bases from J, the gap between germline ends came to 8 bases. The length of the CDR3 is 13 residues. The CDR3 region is CASSQGDYQPQHF. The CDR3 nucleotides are TGTGCCAGCAGCCAGGGGGACTATCAGCCCCAGCATTTT.

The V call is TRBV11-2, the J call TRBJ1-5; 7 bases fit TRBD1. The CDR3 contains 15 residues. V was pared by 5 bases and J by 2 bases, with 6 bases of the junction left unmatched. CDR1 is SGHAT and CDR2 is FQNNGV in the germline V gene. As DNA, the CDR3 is TGTGCCAGCAGCCTCGACAGGGTTGGCAATCAGCCCCAGCATTTT. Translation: CASSLDRVGNQPQHF.

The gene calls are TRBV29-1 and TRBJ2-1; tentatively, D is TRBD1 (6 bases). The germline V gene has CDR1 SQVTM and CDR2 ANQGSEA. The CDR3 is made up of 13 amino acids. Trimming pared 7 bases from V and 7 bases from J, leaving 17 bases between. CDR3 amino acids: CSALSGVGNEQFF. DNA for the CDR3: TGCAGCGCCCTCTCAGGGGTGGGTAATGAGCAGTTCTTC.

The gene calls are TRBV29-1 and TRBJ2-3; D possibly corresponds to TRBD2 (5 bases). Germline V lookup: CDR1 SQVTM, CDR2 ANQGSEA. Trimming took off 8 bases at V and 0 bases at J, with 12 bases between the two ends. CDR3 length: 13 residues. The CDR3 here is CSSPGSSTDTQYF. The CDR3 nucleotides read TGCAGCTCACCGGGATCTAGCACAGATACGCAGTATTTT.

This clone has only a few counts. The CDR3 DNA follows: TGTGCCAGCAGCTTAGATCCCCACTACGAGCAGTACTTC. Protein: CASSLDPHYEQYF. The rearrangement links TRBV7-9 to TRBJ2-7; D unclear. CDR3 size: 13 residues. Germline lookup yields CDR1 SEHNR and CDR2 FQNEAQ (reference sequence). V was pared by 1 base and J by 3 bases, with 7 bases between.

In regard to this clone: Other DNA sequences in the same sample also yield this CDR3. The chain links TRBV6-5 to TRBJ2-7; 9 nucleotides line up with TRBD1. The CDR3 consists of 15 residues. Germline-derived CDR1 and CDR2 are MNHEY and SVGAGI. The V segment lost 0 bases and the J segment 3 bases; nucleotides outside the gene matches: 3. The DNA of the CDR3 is TGTGCCAGCAGTTACTCGGGACAGGGAAACTACGAGCAGTACTTC. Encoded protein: CASSYSGQGNYEQYF.